This TCR beta chain came from a study of blood T cell repertoires in COVID-19. Study-level information: COVID-19 samples from acute and convalescent phases originated in the United States, Italy and Spain. Nucleic acid was either cDNA or gDNA, and it came from T cells, B-cell-depleted T cells, or PBMCs.

The CDR3 extends over 15 amino acids. V shed 5 bases, J shed 8 bases, and the junction held 11 bases outside the gene matches. Looked up from germline, CDR1 is SGHTA and CDR2 is FQGNSA. Seattle participants joined during active infection and were tracked over time. Assay used: immunoSEQ multiplex PCR; TCRdb lists only in-frame clones, some missing. The sample has about 52,000 clones, roughly four fifths seen once; the top ten hold around a tenth. The sequence was collected from a man at least 80 years old with COVID-19, enrolled during active disease. The sequencing sample was made of peripheral blood. This chain links TRBV7-2 with TRBJ2-1; 8 positions match TRBD2. The CDR3 bases are TGTGCCAGCAGCCTGGGGGGAGCGGGAGAGGATGAGCAGTTCTTC. Translation: CASSLGGAGEDEQFF.